Listed here are 18 T cell receptor beta chains from one sample, sequenced in a study of T cells after yellow fever vaccination. A single record per CDR3 protein comes from TCRdb applying MiXCR to the 5' RACE reads. This sample has approximately 330,000 distinct CDR3 sequences, with approximately 13% found just once. The starting material was CD4+ T cells sorted from PBMCs, obtained 15 days after the yellow fever booster vaccination. These receptors originate from a young man who received the YFV17D yellow fever vaccine.

The V and J genes are TRBV27 and TRBJ1-2, with unresolved D. The CDR3 sequence is 15 residues long. Germline V gene data show CDR1 as MNHEY and CDR2 as SMNVEV (reference sequence). The germline V and J ends were trimmed by 0 bases and 8 bases, with 16 bases remaining between them. The CDR3 spells CASSLSPTGETGYTF. The CDR3, as DNA: TGTGCCAGCAGTTTATCCCCGACGGGCGAGACGGGCTACACCTTC.

This chain connects TRBV5-1 to TRBJ1-2; D ambiguous. Looked up from germline, CDR1 is SGHRS and CDR2 is YFSETQ. The V end lost 2 bases, the J end lost 10 bases, and 12 bases lay between the germline ends. This CDR3 is built from 12 residues. The CDR3: CASSFAGTVYTF. CDR3 nucleotides: TGCGCCAGCAGCTTTGCGGGTACGGTCTACACCTTC. Variable domain in full (rest from reference TRBV5-1 and TRBJ1-2): KAGVTQTPRYLIKTRGQQVTLSCSPISGHRSVSWYQQTPGQGLQFLFEYFSETQRNKGNFPGRFSGRQFSNSRSEMNVSTLELGDSALYLCASSFAGTVYTFGSGTRLTVV.

This clonotype was seen a few times. The chain has TRBV27 and TRBJ1-4; D is possibly TRBD1 (5 bases). The CDR3 extends over 15 amino acids. Germline-derived CDR1 and CDR2 are MNHEY and SMNVEV (reference sequence). The germline V and J ends were trimmed by 5 bases and 4 bases, with 14 bases remaining between them. The CDR3 nucleotides are TGTGCCAGCAGTCCGGGACCGAGGAATAATGAAAAACTGTTTTTT. Its protein product is CASSPGPRNNEKLFF.

In nucleotides, the CDR3 is TGTGCTGCCCCCGAGACAGGGGTTGTGTGCGAGCAGTACTTC. Translation: CAAPETGVVCEQYF. V and J are TRBV7-2 and TRBJ2-7; 8 nucleotides match TRBD1. CDR1 and CDR2 from the germline V gene are SGHTA and FQGNSA. The CDR3 runs 14 residues.

This clonotype was seen a few times. This chain joins TRBV12-5 and TRBJ2-5, with D uncertain. V lost 3 bases and J 5 bases, leaving 13 bases between the germline ends. Germline V gives CDR1 LGHNT, CDR2 FRNRAP. The CDR3 sequence is 14 residues long. CDR3 in DNA: TGTGCTAGTGGTTTCGCCCCCAGTTACGAGACCCAGTACTTC. The encoded protein is CASGFAPSYETQYF.

This chain's CDR3 is CASSQVLQGSIQYF. The CDR3 nucleotides read TGTGCCAGCAGCCAAGTCCTACAGGGAAGCATTCAGTACTTC. This chain connects TRBV14 to TRBJ2-4; TRBD1 is a possible D gene (6 bases). The CDR3 is made up of 14 amino acids. Deletions cut 1 base from V and 9 bases from J, with 13 bases between. Germline values: CDR1 SGHDN, CDR2 FVKESK.

The chain employs TRBV6-1 and TRBJ2-7; 7 bases fit TRBD2. In germline, CDR1 is MNHNS, CDR2 SASEGT. The junction had 10 bases not matched to a gene; V was cut back by 4 bases and J by 1 base. This CDR3 has 16 residues. CDR3 region: CASSAMGGAISYEQYF. In DNA, the CDR3 is TGTGCCAGCAGTGCAATGGGAGGGGCAATATCCTACGAGCAGTACTTC.

This clonotype was counted many times. This sequence joins TRBV4-3 and TRBJ2-7, with a possible D match to TRBD2 (5 bases). The germline gives CDR1 LGHNA, CDR2 YSLEER. V lost 1 base and J lost 3, with 10 bases in between. This CDR3 has 14 residues. CDR3 sequence: CASSQVPGIYEQYF. The CDR3 nucleotides are TGCGCCAGCAGCCAAGTGCCGGGAATCTACGAGCAGTACTTC.

The table lists this clonotype with many counts. J is TRBJ2-1 and V is TRBV29-1; D unclear. Germline-derived CDR1 and CDR2 are SQVTM and ANQGSEA. The CDR3 sequence is 13 residues long. V lost 0 bases to trimming and J lost 1 base, with 4 bases between them. CDR3 loop: CSVEDRSYNEQFF. For the CDR3, the DNA is TGCAGCGTTGAAGATCGTTCCTACAATGAGCAGTTCTTC.

The genes are TRBV6-1 and TRBJ1-2; D not resolved. The CDR3 runs to 12 residues. V dropped 4 bases and J dropped 4 bases, with 7 bases sitting between them. The germline V gene has CDR1 MNHNS and CDR2 SASEGT. The CDR3 region is CASSVSGYGYTF. The DNA for the CDR3 is TGTGCCAGCAGTGTTTCGGGCTATGGCTACACCTTC.

This clonotype was observed a few times. The chain has TRBV20-1 and TRBJ2-5, with 13 bases identical to TRBD2. The CDR3 totals 12 residues. In germline, CDR1 is DFQATT, CDR2 SNEGSKA (reference sequence). V was clipped by 6 bases and J by 9 bases; unmatched bases: 4. CDR3: CSAELAGGPQYF. Here the CDR3 DNA reads TGCAGTGCCGAACTAGCGGGGGGGCCCCAGTACTTC.

This clonotype showed up just a few times. J is TRBJ1-1 and V is TRBV5-5; a weak D match, TRBD1 (5 bases). Germline-derived CDR1 and CDR2 are SGHKS and YYEKEE (reference sequence). The CDR3 is made up of 16 amino acids. Trimming cost V 3 bases and J 5 bases, with 20 bases left between them. DNA of the CDR3: TGTGCCAGCAGCTCATCGGTTCGGGGGGAGGGAACTGAAGCTTTCTTT. It yields the protein CASSSSVRGEGTEAFF.

The chain employs TRBV18 and TRBJ2-5; D may correspond to TRBD1 or TRBD2 (6 bases each). The CDR3 is 17 residues long. Germline CDR1 reads KGHSH; CDR2 reads LQKENI. V shed 1 base and J shed 5 bases, with 20 bases lying between them. CDR3 nucleotide sequence: TGTGCCAGCTCACCACAGGAGACAGGCGTTGGGGGGGAGACCCAGTACTTC. Translated, it gives CASSPQETGVGGETQYF.

This clonotype has only a few counts. V and J are TRBV7-2 and TRBJ2-7; 9 nucleotides align to TRBD2. Germline values: CDR1 SGHTA, CDR2 FQGNSA. This CDR3 contains 14 residues. The V and J ends lost 2 bases and 6 bases, in that order; junction bases with no gene match: 5. The chain's CDR3 is CASSLKQAGGEQYF. Here the CDR3 DNA reads TGTGCCAGCAGCTTAAAGCAAGCGGGGGGCGAGCAGTACTTC.

The chain links TRBV6-5 to TRBJ2-3; D may be TRBD1 or TRBD2 (6 bases each). In germline, CDR1 is MNHEY, CDR2 SVGAGI. Deletions cut 2 bases from V and 0 bases from J, with 9 bases between. The CDR3 contains 15 residues. CDR3 sequence reads: CASSYPGASTDTQYF. Here the CDR3 DNA reads TGTGCCAGCAGTTACCCGGGGGCAAGCACAGATACGCAGTATTTT.

This rearrangement joins TRBV5-1 to TRBJ2-3, with 7 bases aligning to TRBD2. Trimming removed 2 bases from V and 5 bases from J; junction bases left unmatched: 11. The CDR3 extends over 16 amino acids. The germline V gene encodes CDR1 SGHRS and CDR2 YFSETQ. The CDR3 region is CASSFFSGAVGDTQYF. The CDR3 bases are TGCGCCAGCAGCTTTTTCAGCGGGGCGGTCGGAGATACGCAGTATTTT.

This clonotype showed up just once. One end of the junction varies from germline; a read error may be responsible. The chain joins TRBV15 to TRBJ2-5; D gene ambiguous. The V gene's germline CDR1 is LNHNV and CDR2 YYDKDF (reference sequence). There are 14 residues in the CDR3. CDR3 amino acids: CATSRDRSQETKYF. CDR3 sequence (DNA): TGTGCCACCAGCAGAGACCGCAGCCAAGAGACCAAGTACTTC.

This clonotype was detected a few times. A clone one base away is much larger, so this may be a read error. This chain connects TRBV7-9 to TRBJ2-1; 10 bases map to TRBD1. Trimming removed 5 bases from V and 7 bases from J; junction bases left unmatched: 14. The CDR3 is 17 residues long. In germline, CDR1 is SEHNR, CDR2 FQNEAQ (reference sequence). This CDR3 reads CASSPPGQGIGRNEQFF. CDR3 coding DNA: TGTGCCAGCAGCCCACCGGGACAGGGGATAGGTAGGAATGAGCAGTTCTTC. The variable domain in full, completed from reference TRBV7-9 and TRBJ2-1, reads DTGVSQNPRHKITKRGQNVTFRCDPISEHNRLYWYRQTLGQGPEFLTYFQNEAQLEKSRLLSDRFSAERPKGSFSTLEIQRTEQGDSAMYLCASSPPGQGIGRNEQFFGPGTRLTVL.